This entry features one T cell receptor beta chain sequence. The junction had 8 bases not matched to a gene; V was cut back by 1 base and J by 2 bases. Looked up from germline, CDR1 is LNHDA and CDR2 is SQIVND (reference sequence). This CDR3 has 16 amino acids. TCRdb's copy holds only in-frame clones and misses some; the assay was immunoSEQ multiplex PCR. Here the sample spans fewer than 110,000 clones, 87% being singletons. The data stem from a study of identifying expanded T cells in peripheral blood. Material: blood. This rearrangement joins TRBV19 to TRBJ2-7; 7 bases are shared with TRBD1. The source is a person aged 18 to 70 in good health. CDR3 bases: TGTGCCAGTAGTATAGGGACAGGACAAATGACCTACGAGCAGTACTTC. This codes for CASSIGTGQMTYEQYF.